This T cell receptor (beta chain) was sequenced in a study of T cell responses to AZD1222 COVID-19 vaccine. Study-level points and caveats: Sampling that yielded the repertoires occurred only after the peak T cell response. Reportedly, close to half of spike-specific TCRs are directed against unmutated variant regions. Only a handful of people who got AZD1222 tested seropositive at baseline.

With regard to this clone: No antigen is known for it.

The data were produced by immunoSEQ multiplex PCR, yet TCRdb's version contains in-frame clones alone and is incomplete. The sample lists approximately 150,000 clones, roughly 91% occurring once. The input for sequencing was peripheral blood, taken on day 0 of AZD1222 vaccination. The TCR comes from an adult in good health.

The CDR3 spells CASSEGGQGGEKLFF. The CDR3 region has the DNA TGTGCCAGCAGTGAAGGGGGACAGGGAGGAGAAAAACTGTTTTTT. The chain links TRBV6-1 to TRBJ1-4; 9 bases match TRBD1. Germline trimming cut 1 base from V and 8 bases from J; bases unmatched to any gene: 5. Germline V gives CDR1 MNHNS, CDR2 SASEGT. The CDR3 sequence is 15 residues long.